This T cell receptor beta chain was sequenced in a study of beta chain features in type 1 diabetes. Expressed TCRB transcripts got sequenced, as all isolated RNA was reverse transcribed. Profiling relied on immunoSEQ multiplex PCR, and the TCRdb table lists in-frame clones only, not all of them. This table has roughly 500,000 clones, around 30% appearing once. Germline CDR1 reads SGHVS; CDR2 reads FQNEAQ. There are 16 residues in the CDR3. Trimming cost V 1 base and J 3 bases, with 13 bases left between them. General study points: The VDJ junctions of type 1 diabetes patients carried fewer insertions and more deletions. A PCR bias possibly favoring shorter templates would apply equally to patients and controls.

Comment on this clone: Its antigen is not identified.

Each of the CD4+ naive, central memory, regulatory and stem cell-like memory populations was sorted via CD45RO/CCR7/CD25/CD127/CD95/CD27. This clonotype was sampled from a man younger than 30 in good health. This rearrangement joins TRBV7-8 to TRBJ2-1; D may be TRBD2 (6 bases). Sequencing used naive CD4+ T cells from blood. The CDR3 DNA sequence: TGTGCCAGCAGCTTAGTCGGGGGAACCCACTACAATGAGCAGTTCTTC. It translates to CASSLVGGTHYNEQFF.